This passage covers 7 T cell receptor beta chains from one sample sequenced in a study of T cell clonality in common variable immunodeficiency. Clones were sequenced by immunoSEQ multiplex PCR, and TCRdb holds only the in-frame ones, with some missing. This sample carries about 44,000 clones and no singletons, and about 10% goes to the top ten. Sequencing was carried out using peripheral blood mononuclear cells. The receptors shown here come from a person between 18 and 69 years old in good health.

The table lists this clone with many counts. The CDR3 is cut off 3 residues early in the read; its end comes from the germline J gene. The genes are TRBV20-1 and TRBJ1-1, with D possibly being TRBD1 (5 bases). V lost 6 bases and J 4 bases, leaving 15 bases between the germline ends. Germline CDR1 DFQATT, CDR2 SNEGSKA (reference sequence). This CDR3 is 13 amino acids long. The CDR3 protein is CSAPRVGVTEAFF. CDR3 DNA, as far as it was read: TGCAGTGCCCCGAGGGTAGGGGTCACTGAA.

This clone was recorded many times. The CDR3 end is not reached by the read, which stops 3 residues before it; the germline J gene fills it in. V gene TRBV5-1 combines with J gene TRBJ1-2, with 7 bases identical to TRBD1. V shed 0 bases and J 7 bases; nucleotides not matched to a gene: 0. There are 12 residues in the CDR3. From germline, CDR1 is SGHRS and CDR2 YFSETQ. The part of the CDR3 DNA that was read is TGCGCCAGCAGCTTGGGGACAGGTGGC. The encoded protein is CASSLGTGG. The complete CDR3 protein is CASSLGTGGYTF.

Ten or more counts support this clone. The read terminates 3 residues before the CDR3 end, so the remaining end is supplied by the germline J gene. V usage is TRBV15 and J usage is TRBJ1-5, with D possibly TRBD1 on 6 matching bases. This CDR3 is 14 amino acids long. The V and J ends lost 8 bases and 2 bases respectively, with 13 bases between them. Germline V gene sequence: CDR1 LNHNV, CDR2 YYDKDF (reference sequence). This CDR3 reads CATHQGSGNQPQHF. Incomplete CDR3 DNA: TGTGCCACCCATCAGGGGAGCGGCAATCAGCCC.

Many counts were recorded for this clone. Sequencing ends 3 residues short of the CDR3 end; the germline J gene provides the rest. The chain recombines TRBV5-1 with TRBJ1-4; 7 nucleotides match TRBD1. V dropped 0 bases and J dropped 5; count of bases not matched to a gene: 7. CDR1 and CDR2 (germline): SGHRS, YFSETQ. This CDR3 has 16 residues. The CDR3 DNA, read in part, is TGCGCCAGCAGCTTGGACCCGACAGGGAGGAATGAAAAA. Its protein is CASSLDPTGRNEK. The entire CDR3 reads CASSLDPTGRNEKLFF.

This clone was observed many times. The CDR3 extends 3 residues past the end of the read, so its final part is completed from the germline J gene. The V gene is TRBV18, the J gene TRBJ1-4; D ambiguous. V lost 3 bases and J lost 2, with 13 bases in between. This CDR3 spans 16 amino acids. The germline gives CDR1 KGHSH, CDR2 LQKENI. This CDR3 is CASSPLAGPTNEKLFF. The CDR3 DNA, read in part, is TGTGCCAGCTCACCGCTCGCTGGCCCGACTAATGAAAAA.

This clone has at least ten counts. With the read ending 3 residues before the CDR3 end, the germline J gene is used to fill in that end. This chain uses TRBV7-7 with TRBJ2-1; D uncertain. The CDR3 length is 13 residues. The V gene's germline CDR1 is SSHAT and CDR2 FNYEAQ (reference sequence). Trimming took off 5 bases at V and 5 bases at J, with 10 bases between the two ends. The covered CDR3 bases are TGTGCCAGCAGCGTTAATTTCGACAATGAG. This encodes CASSVNFDNE. The entire CDR3 protein is CASSVNFDNEQFF.

There are many counts of this clone. Read data end 3 residues before the CDR3 end; the end is taken from the germline J gene. The V call is TRBV9, the J call TRBJ2-3; 10 bases agree with TRBD2. The trim removed 3 bases at V and 4 bases at J, leaving 8 bases unmatched. The length of the CDR3 is 16 residues. Germline V gives CDR1 SGDLS, CDR2 YYNGEE. The CDR3 loop is CASSAYGTSDPDTQYF. The covered CDR3 bases are TGTGCCAGCAGCGCTTACGGGACTAGCGATCCAGATACG.